This T cell receptor beta chain emerged from a study of shared clonotypes between healthy human individuals. Background on the study: Donors had three CD4 naive, three CD4 memory, two CD8 naive and one CD8 memory plate apiece.

With regard to this clone: Its antigen is not known.

In germline, CDR1 is LNHDA, CDR2 SQIVND (reference sequence). The CDR3 length is 11 residues. V lost 8 bases to trimming and J lost 6 bases, with 9 bases between them. This table comes from immunoSEQ multiplex PCR, and its TCRdb copy is limited to in-frame clones, with some not included. The repertoire holds about 1.5 million clones, with approximately 97% as singletons. The study's findings and limits: Larger estimated richness was generally recorded for naive subsets relative to memory subsets.

This clonotype was sampled from a man aged 30 to 45 in good health. The gene calls are TRBV19 and TRBJ2-3; D is unresolved. Sequenced: naive CD4+ T cells sorted from blood. Described subset: CD45RA+ positively selected. The CDR3 region is CASSAADTQYF. CDR3 coding DNA: TGTGCCAGTTCGGCCGCCGATACGCAGTATTTT.